This T cell receptor (beta chain) was identified in a study of blood T cells in healthy people across ages. Combining a sample-barcoded 5' primer with a J-beta primer mix, a second PCR ran for about 7 to 11 cycles. In TCRdb, the 5' RACE reads were re-called with MiXCR into one record per CDR3 protein. This sample carries roughly 2 million distinct CDR3 sequences, around half of them seen once, and the ten largest clones take more than 2%. V was shortened by 7 bases and J by 6 bases, with 16 bases between the two germline ends. Germline V gives CDR1 MNHEY, CDR2 SVGAGI. The CDR3 has 13 residues. This TCR derives from a woman in her thirties or forties in good health. The chain carries TRBV6-5 and TRBJ2-7; the D gene is possibly TRBD2 (5 bases). Sample: blood. CDR3 in amino acids: CASTNSPAGEQYF. The CDR3 nucleotides read TGTGCCAGCACCAACTCCCCGGCGGGCGAGCAGTACTTC.